The rows below give T cell receptor beta chains drawn from one sample of a study of shared clonotypes between healthy human individuals. Profiling relied on immunoSEQ multiplex PCR, and the TCRdb table lists in-frame clones only, not all of them. The sample holds over a million clones, approximately 98.5% seen once. Sequenced input: naive CD4+ T cells sorted from blood. The receptors shown here come from a man aged 25 to 45 in good health. CDR3s include the opening cysteine and the closing phenylalanine or tryptophan. The D gene is left open where the match is weak. Size tells how often a clone was seen (once, few, many) or the class of an expanded clone, and some rows leave it out.

clone size: .; J gene: TRBJ2-3; D gene: TRBD2; V gene: TRBV5-1; CDR3 DNA: TGCGCCAGCAGCACCCCACTAGCGGCTAGCACAGATACGCAGTATTTT; CDR3 protein: CASSTPLAASTDTQYF
clone size: once; J gene: TRBJ2-7; D gene: .; V gene: TRBV6-5; CDR3 DNA: TGTGCCAGCAGCCCCGTGGGGGCACCCTCCTACGAGCAGTACTTC; CDR3 protein: CASSPVGAPSYEQYF
clone size: .; J gene: TRBJ2-3; D gene: .; V gene: TRBV4-1; CDR3 DNA: TGCGCCAGCAGCAAAGGCTTGGCCAGGCAACGGGGAGATACGCAGTATTTT; CDR3 protein: CASSKGLARQRGDTQYF
clone size: .; J gene: TRBJ1-5; D gene: .; V gene: TRBV2; CDR3 DNA: TGTGCCAGCAGCGATGGTCCAGGGTTCAATCAGCCCCAGCATTTT; CDR3 protein: CASSDGPGFNQPQHF
clone size: .; J gene: TRBJ2-2; D gene: .; V gene: TRBV6-5; CDR3 DNA: TGTGCCAGCTTGACTCCTTACACCGGGGAGCTGTTTTTT; CDR3 protein: CASLTPYTGELFF
clone size: .; J gene: TRBJ2-1; D gene: TRBD2; V gene: TRBV9; CDR3 DNA: TGTGCCAGCAGCGTAGCACTTTTGGCGGGAGGTGACAATGAGCAGTTCTTC; CDR3 protein: CASSVALLAGGDNEQFF
clone size: .; J gene: TRBJ1-3; D gene: .; V gene: TRBV18; CDR3 DNA: TGTGCCAACTCAGAAAGTACTGGAAACACCATATATTTT; CDR3 protein: CANSESTGNTIYF
clone size: .; J gene: TRBJ2-1; D gene: .; V gene: TRBV5-1; CDR3 DNA: TGCGCCAGCAGCTCACCCGGGGCCTACAATGAGCAGTTCTTC; CDR3 protein: CASSSPGAYNEQFF
clone size: once; J gene: TRBJ1-5; D gene: .; V gene: TRBV6-5; CDR3 DNA: TGTGCCAGCAGTTGGCCCGTGGGGCCCCAGCATTTT; CDR3 protein: CASSWPVGPQHF
clone size: .; J gene: TRBJ2-1; D gene: TRBD2; V gene: TRBV9; CDR3 DNA: TGTGCCAGCAGCGTAGGAGGACTAGCGGGGTACAATGAGCAGTTCTTC; CDR3 protein: CASSVGGLAGYNEQFF
clone size: .; J gene: TRBJ2-1; D gene: .; V gene: TRBV4-1; CDR3 DNA: TGCGCCAGCAGCCAAGATAAGGGGACTCCTCTCGTCTTC; CDR3 protein: CASSQDKGTPLVF
clone size: .; J gene: TRBJ2-7; D gene: TRBD2; V gene: TRBV7-9; CDR3 DNA: TGTGCCAGCAGCTTAGCTAGCGGGATGTACGAGCAGTACTTC; CDR3 protein: CASSLASGMYEQYF
clone size: once; J gene: TRBJ2-5; D gene: .; V gene: TRBV5-8; CDR3 DNA: TGTGCCAGCGATTCGTCTAGGGAGACCCAGTACTTC; CDR3 protein: CASDSSRETQYF
clone size: .; J gene: TRBJ2-7; D gene: .; V gene: TRBV14; CDR3 DNA: TGTGCCAGCAGCCAGAGACTCCACTCCTACGAGCAGTACTTC; CDR3 protein: CASSQRLHSYEQYF
clone size: .; J gene: TRBJ2-7; D gene: .; V gene: TRBV18; CDR3 DNA: TGTGCCAGCTCACCAAGCCCTGGCAGCTACGAGCAGTACTTC; CDR3 protein: CASSPSPGSYEQYF
clone size: .; J gene: TRBJ1-5; D gene: .; V gene: TRBV6-1; CDR3 DNA: TGTGCCAGCAGCTACCGGGACAATCAGCCCCAGCATTTT; CDR3 protein: CASSYRDNQPQHF
clone size: .; J gene: TRBJ2-1; D gene: TRBD2; V gene: TRBV7-8; CDR3 DNA: TGTGCCAGCAGGGGACTAGCGGGAGGACTGAGCTCCTACAATGAGCAGTTCTTC; CDR3 protein: CASRGLAGGLSSYNEQFF
clone size: .; J gene: TRBJ2-2; D gene: .; V gene: TRBV6-6; CDR3 DNA: TGTGCCAGCACCGCCACAGGGACGAGCACCGGGGAGCTGTTTTTT; CDR3 protein: CASTATGTSTGELFF
clone size: .; J gene: TRBJ1-5; D gene: .; V gene: TRBV19; CDR3 DNA: TGTGCCAGTAATCCGACAGCCAATCAGCCCCAGCATTTT; CDR3 protein: CASNPTANQPQHF
clone size: .; J gene: TRBJ2-3; D gene: TRBD2; V gene: TRBV27; CDR3 DNA: TGTGCCAGCAAAAGGACTAGCGGGAGCACAGATACGCAGTATTTT; CDR3 protein: CASKRTSGSTDTQYF
clone size: .; J gene: TRBJ2-7; D gene: .; V gene: TRBV16; CDR3 DNA: TGTGCCAGCAGCCAAAGGGCAGGGGGAGGCTACGAGCAGTACTTC; CDR3 protein: CASSQRAGGGYEQYF
clone size: .; J gene: TRBJ2-3; D gene: TRBD2; V gene: TRBV5-4; CDR3 DNA: TGTGCCAGCAGCTTGACTAGCGGGACCACAGATACGCAGTATTTT; CDR3 protein: CASSLTSGTTDTQYF
clone size: .; J gene: TRBJ2-1; D gene: TRBD2; V gene: TRBV7-3; CDR3 DNA: TGTGCCAGCAGCTCCGGACTAGCGGGACTCAATGAGCAGTTCTTC; CDR3 protein: CASSSGLAGLNEQFF
clone size: .; J gene: TRBJ2-2; D gene: .; V gene: TRBV13; CDR3 DNA: TGTGCCAGCAGCTTAGGCCATCGCAGGGTGGACGGGGAGCTGTTTTTT; CDR3 protein: CASSLGHRRVDGELFF
clone size: .; J gene: TRBJ2-5; D gene: .; V gene: TRBV14; CDR3 DNA: TGTGCCAGCAGCCAGAGGACTACGGAGACCCAGTACTTC; CDR3 protein: CASSQRTTETQYF
clone size: .; J gene: TRBJ2-3; D gene: .; V gene: TRBV5-4; CDR3 DNA: TGTGCCAGCAGCTTGGAATGGGGAGATACGCAGTATTTT; CDR3 protein: CASSLEWGDTQYF
clone size: .; J gene: TRBJ2-2; D gene: TRBD2; V gene: TRBV11-2; CDR3 DNA: TGTGCCAGCAGCTTAGGGAGGAGCGGGAGGGTCACCGGGGAGCTGTTTTTT; CDR3 protein: CASSLGRSGRVTGELFF
clone size: .; J gene: TRBJ2-7; D gene: TRBD2; V gene: TRBV7-2; CDR3 DNA: TGTGCCAGCAGCCCCCCAGGACTAGCACGCGGCGAGCAGTACTTC; CDR3 protein: CASSPPGLARGEQYF
clone size: .; J gene: TRBJ2-3; D gene: .; V gene: TRBV10-1; CDR3 DNA: TGCGCCAGCAGTGAGCGGCCCCAGGGAGTTAGCACAGATACGCAGTATTTT; CDR3 protein: CASSERPQGVSTDTQYF
clone size: once; J gene: TRBJ2-6; D gene: .; V gene: TRBV19; CDR3 DNA: TGTGCCAGTAGTATATTCCGGGGGGCCAACGTCCTGACTTTC; CDR3 protein: CASSIFRGANVLTF
clone size: .; J gene: TRBJ2-3; D gene: TRBD2; V gene: TRBV10-3; CDR3 DNA: TGTGCCATCACGGGGGGGGCAGATACGCAGTATTTT; CDR3 protein: CAITGGADTQYF
clone size: .; J gene: TRBJ2-1; D gene: TRBD2; V gene: TRBV7-3; CDR3 DNA: TGTGCCAGCAGCTTGACTAGCGGGGCCTTATACAATGAGCAGTTCTTC; CDR3 protein: CASSLTSGALYNEQFF
clone size: .; J gene: TRBJ2-3; D gene: .; V gene: TRBV10-1; CDR3 DNA: TGCGCCAGCAGTGCTGCAGATACGCAGTATTTT; CDR3 protein: CASSAADTQYF
clone size: .; J gene: TRBJ2-1; D gene: .; V gene: TRBV6-1; CDR3 DNA: TGTGCCAGTCAGGTACACAATGAGCAGTTCTTC; CDR3 protein: CASQVHNEQFF
clone size: .; J gene: TRBJ2-2; D gene: .; V gene: TRBV5-1; CDR3 DNA: TGCGCCAGCAGCTCGGCCACGGGACCCCGTAGATCCGGGGAGCTGTTTTTT; CDR3 protein: CASSSATGPRRSGELFF
clone size: .; J gene: TRBJ1-2; D gene: .; V gene: TRBV28; CDR3 DNA: TGTGCCAGCAGTTTACGAGCATCCCACTATGGCTACACCTTC; CDR3 protein: CASSLRASHYGYTF
clone size: .; J gene: TRBJ2-2; D gene: TRBD1; V gene: TRBV9; CDR3 DNA: TGTGCCAGCACCAAGGACAGGGGCACTTCTGGGGAGCTGTTTTTT; CDR3 protein: CASTKDRGTSGELFF
clone size: .; J gene: TRBJ1-3; D gene: TRBD1; V gene: TRBV2; CDR3 DNA: TGTGCCAGCAGACAGGGGGGTCTTGGAAACACCATATATTTT; CDR3 protein: CASRQGGLGNTIYF
clone size: .; J gene: TRBJ1-5; D gene: TRBD1; V gene: TRBV27; CDR3 DNA: TGTGCCAGCAGACGACAGGGGAGTTCTAATCAGCCCCAGCATTTT; CDR3 protein: CASRRQGSSNQPQHF
clone size: .; J gene: TRBJ2-7; D gene: TRBD1; V gene: TRBV5-4; CDR3 DNA: TGTGCCAGCAGCTTGAACAGGGGATACGAGCAGTACTTC; CDR3 protein: CASSLNRGYEQYF
clone size: .; J gene: TRBJ1-4; D gene: .; V gene: TRBV5-1; CDR3 DNA: TGCGCCAGCAGCTTGGCCGTTGCTGAAAAACTGTTTTTT; CDR3 protein: CASSLAVAEKLFF
clone size: .; J gene: TRBJ2-1; D gene: TRBD2; V gene: TRBV29-1; CDR3 DNA: TGCAGCGTTGGATTCGGGGGGAAGGGAGAGCAGTTCTTC; CDR3 protein: CSVGFGGKGEQFF
clone size: .; J gene: TRBJ1-4; D gene: .; V gene: TRBV28; CDR3 DNA: TGTGCCAGCAGTAGAGACAGGCTAGGAGAAAAACTGTTTTTT; CDR3 protein: CASSRDRLGEKLFF
clone size: once; J gene: TRBJ2-3; D gene: TRBD1; V gene: TRBV29-1; CDR3 DNA: TGCAGCGGCGGGACAGGGTCACGAGATACGCAGTATTTT; CDR3 protein: CSGGTGSRDTQYF
clone size: once; J gene: TRBJ2-2; D gene: TRBD1; V gene: TRBV4-1; CDR3 DNA: TGCGCCAGCAGCCAAGACAGGGACAGCGCGAACACCGGGGAGCTGTTTTTT; CDR3 protein: CASSQDRDSANTGELFF
clone size: .; J gene: TRBJ1-2; D gene: .; V gene: TRBV9; CDR3 DNA: TGTGCCAGCAGCGCCAGGACTGGGACTAACTATGGCTACACCTTC; CDR3 protein: CASSARTGTNYGYTF
clone size: .; J gene: TRBJ2-1; D gene: TRBD2; V gene: TRBV6-5; CDR3 DNA: TGTGCCAGCAGTTCCCTACTAGCGCCCTCCTACAATGAGCAGTTCTTC; CDR3 protein: CASSSLLAPSYNEQFF
clone size: once; J gene: TRBJ2-3; D gene: .; V gene: TRBV27; CDR3 DNA: TGTGCCAGCAGAGGATTAGCGTCCGCAGGGTCCGACACAGATACGCAGTATTTT; CDR3 protein: CASRGLASAGSDTDTQYF
clone size: .; J gene: TRBJ2-7; D gene: .; V gene: TRBV4-1; CDR3 DNA: TGCACCAGCAGCCGAGGACAACAGCCTACCTCCGAGCAGTACTTC; CDR3 protein: CTSSRGQQPTSEQYF
clone size: .; J gene: TRBJ1-2; D gene: TRBD1; V gene: TRBV5-4; CDR3 DNA: TGTGCCAGCAGCTTGGAAGCGAAAGGGACAGGGGGGAGGGATGGCTACACCTTC; CDR3 protein: CASSLEAKGTGGRDGYTF
clone size: .; J gene: TRBJ2-2; D gene: .; V gene: TRBV5-6; CDR3 DNA: TGTGCCAGCATTAAGTGGGGCACCGGGGAGCTGTTTTTT; CDR3 protein: CASIKWGTGELFF
clone size: .; J gene: TRBJ2-3; D gene: TRBD2; V gene: TRBV4-2; CDR3 DNA: TGTGCCAGCAGCCAAGAGGGCGGGAGGGCCCCAGATACGCAGTATTTT; CDR3 protein: CASSQEGGRAPDTQYF
clone size: .; J gene: TRBJ2-1; D gene: .; V gene: TRBV5-4; CDR3 DNA: TGTGCCAGCAGCTTGGTGGTTCAGGTAGCGTACAATGAGCAGTTCTTC; CDR3 protein: CASSLVVQVAYNEQFF
clone size: .; J gene: TRBJ2-2; D gene: TRBD1; V gene: TRBV5-1; CDR3 DNA: TGCGCCAGCAGCTCCTTCCCTAGGACAGGATCGGGCGGGGAGCTGTTTTTT; CDR3 protein: CASSSFPRTGSGGELFF